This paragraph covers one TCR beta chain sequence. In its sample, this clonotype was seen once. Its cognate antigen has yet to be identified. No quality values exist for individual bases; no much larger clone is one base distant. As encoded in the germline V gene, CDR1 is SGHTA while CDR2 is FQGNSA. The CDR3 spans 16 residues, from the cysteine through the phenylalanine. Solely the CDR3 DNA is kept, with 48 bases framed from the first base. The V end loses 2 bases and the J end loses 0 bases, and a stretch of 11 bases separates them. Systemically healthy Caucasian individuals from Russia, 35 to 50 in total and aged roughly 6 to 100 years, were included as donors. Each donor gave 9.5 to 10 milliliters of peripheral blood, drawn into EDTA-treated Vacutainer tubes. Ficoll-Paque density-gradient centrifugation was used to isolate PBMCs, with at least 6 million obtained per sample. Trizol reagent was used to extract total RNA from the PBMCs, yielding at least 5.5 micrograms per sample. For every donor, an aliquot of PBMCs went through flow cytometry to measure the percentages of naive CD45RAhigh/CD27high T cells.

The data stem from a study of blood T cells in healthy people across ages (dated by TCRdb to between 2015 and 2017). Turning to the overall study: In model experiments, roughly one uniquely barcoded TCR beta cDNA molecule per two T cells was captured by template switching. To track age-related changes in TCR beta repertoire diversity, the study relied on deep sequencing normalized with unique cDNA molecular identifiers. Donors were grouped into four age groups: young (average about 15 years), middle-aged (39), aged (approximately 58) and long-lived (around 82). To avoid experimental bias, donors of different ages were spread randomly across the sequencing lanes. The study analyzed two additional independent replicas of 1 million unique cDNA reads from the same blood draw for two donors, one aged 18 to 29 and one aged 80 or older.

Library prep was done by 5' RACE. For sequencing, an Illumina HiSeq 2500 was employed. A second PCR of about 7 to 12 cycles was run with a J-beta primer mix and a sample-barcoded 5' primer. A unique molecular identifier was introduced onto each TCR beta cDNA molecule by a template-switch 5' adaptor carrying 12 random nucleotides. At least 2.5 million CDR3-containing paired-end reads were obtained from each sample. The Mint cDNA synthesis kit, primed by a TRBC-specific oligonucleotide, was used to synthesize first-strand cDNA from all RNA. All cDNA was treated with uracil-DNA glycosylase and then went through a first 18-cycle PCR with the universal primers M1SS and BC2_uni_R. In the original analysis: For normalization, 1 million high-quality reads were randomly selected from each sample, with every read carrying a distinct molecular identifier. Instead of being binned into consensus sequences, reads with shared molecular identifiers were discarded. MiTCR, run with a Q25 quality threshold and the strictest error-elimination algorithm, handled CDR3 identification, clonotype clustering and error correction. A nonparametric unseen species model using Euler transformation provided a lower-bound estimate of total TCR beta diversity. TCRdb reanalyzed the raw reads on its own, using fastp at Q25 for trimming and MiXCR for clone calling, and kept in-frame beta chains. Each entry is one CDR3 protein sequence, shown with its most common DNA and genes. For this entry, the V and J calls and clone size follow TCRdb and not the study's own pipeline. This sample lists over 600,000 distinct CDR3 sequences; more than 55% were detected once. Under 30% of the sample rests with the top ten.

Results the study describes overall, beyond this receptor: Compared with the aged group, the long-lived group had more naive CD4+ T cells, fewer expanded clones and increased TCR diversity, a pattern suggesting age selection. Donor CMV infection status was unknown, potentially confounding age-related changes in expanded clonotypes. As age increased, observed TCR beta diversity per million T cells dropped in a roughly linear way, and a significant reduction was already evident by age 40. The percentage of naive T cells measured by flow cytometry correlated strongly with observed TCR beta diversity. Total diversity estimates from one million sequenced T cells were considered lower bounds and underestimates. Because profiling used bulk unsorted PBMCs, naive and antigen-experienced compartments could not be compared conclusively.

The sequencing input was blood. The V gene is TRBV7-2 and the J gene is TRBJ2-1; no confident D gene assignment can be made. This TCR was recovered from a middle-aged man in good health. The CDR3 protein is CASSLFAESSYNEQFF. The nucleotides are TGTGCCAGCAGCTTATTCGCGGAGAGCTCCTACAATGAGCAGTTCTTC. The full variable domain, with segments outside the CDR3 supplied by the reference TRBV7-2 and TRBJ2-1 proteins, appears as GAGVSQSPSNKVTEKGKDVELRCDPISGHTALYWYRQSLGQGLEFLIYFQGNSAPDKSGLPSDRFSAERTGGSVSTLTIQRTQQEDSAVYLCASSLFAESSYNEQFFGPGTRLTVL.